This T cell receptor beta chain was recovered during a study of regulatory T cells in long-lasting Graves disease. HTBI primers from iRepertoire and Arm-PCR of CDR3 regions yielded the TCR beta libraries. One entry per CDR3 protein, called by TCRdb with MiXCR from the multiplex PCR reads. The table records about 530,000 distinct CDR3 sequences, around 16% of them present only once. Described time point: newly diagnosed GD, antithyroid drugs for less than 3 months. RNA extracted from PBMCs served as the sequencing template. This clonotype was counted many times. This CDR3 has 16 amino acids. V was clipped by 5 bases and J by 0 bases; unmatched bases: 3. Germline V gene sequence: CDR1 SGHNT, CDR2 YENEEA. Another study also made use of these data, one on T cells in Graves' hyperthyroidism and ophthalmopathy.

The rearrangement uses TRBV11-3 and TRBJ2-1, with 11 positions matching TRBD2. The receptor was derived from a woman aged 40 to 65 with Graves disease. Source: peripheral blood mononuclear cells (PBMCs), taken at new diagnosis, from a patient treated with antithyroid drugs. The CDR3, as DNA: TGTGCCAGCAGCCCTAGCGGGGGGAGCTCCTACAATGAGCAGTTCTTC. Translating gives CASSPSGGSSYNEQFF.